These 32 T cell receptor beta chains came from one sample sequenced in a study of a mutant IDH1 vaccine in newly diagnosed glioma. Time point in this sample: week 23, last vaccination. Mutant IDH1 20-mer peptide, at 300 ug, made up each vaccine dose, with topical imiquimod. The table came from immunoSEQ multiplex PCR; TCRdb's copy has only in-frame clones and leaves some out. The table has approximately 70,000 clones, roughly 84% seen once. No antigen has been identified for these receptors. The specimen comprised PBMCs, sampled from a glioma patient whose treatment included an IDH1 peptide vaccine. The receptors come from a man in his late teens or twenties with glioma.

V gene TRBV5-1 combines with J gene TRBJ1-4, with 8 bases matching TRBD1. J lost 0 bases, V lost 2 bases, and 12 bases had no gene match. Per germline, CDR1 SGHRS and CDR2 YFSETQ. This CDR3 has 19 amino acids. The DNA of the CDR3 is TGCGCCAGCAGCTTTGCAGGACAGGGAGAGGGGTCAACTAATGAAAAACTGTTTTTT. Translated: CASSFAGQGEGSTNEKLFF.

The CDR3 here is CATDPGRLNQPQHF. CDR3 nucleotides: TGTGCCACAGATCCGGGCCGCCTAAATCAGCCCCAGCATTTT. The rearrangement links TRBV15 to TRBJ1-5; D is unclear. V was shortened by 9 bases and J by 4 bases, with 16 bases between the two germline ends. This CDR3 spans 14 amino acids. Germline CDR1 and CDR2: LNHNV and YYDKDF (reference sequence).

J is TRBJ2-2 and V is TRBV5-6; the D call may be TRBD1 or TRBD2 (5 bases each). The CDR3 consists of 16 residues. V shed 3 bases and J shed 10 bases, with 22 bases lying between them. CDR1 and CDR2 (germline): SGHDT, YYEEEE. CDR3 protein: CASSWPGRGPSAELFF. Written as DNA, the CDR3 is TGTGCCAGCAGCTGGCCGGGACGGGGCCCAAGTGCGGAGCTGTTTTTT.

The J gene is TRBJ2-4, the V gene TRBV13; the match to TRBD1 covers 8 bases. V gave up 4 bases and J gave up 6 bases; unmatched junction bases: 8. In germline, CDR1 is PRHDT, CDR2 FYEKMQ (reference sequence). CDR3 size: 15 residues. This chain's CDR3 is CASSYSGQGANIQYF. CDR3 sequence (DNA): TGTGCCAGCAGCTATTCTGGACAGGGTGCAAACATTCAGTACTTC.

This chain joins TRBV7-9 and TRBJ2-2; 9 bases line up with TRBD1. CDR3 size: 15 residues. Germline V lookup: CDR1 SEHNR, CDR2 FQNEAQ (reference sequence). Trimming at V came to 6 bases and at J to 4 bases, leaving 6 bases not matched to a gene. This chain's CDR3 is CASRRTGEVTGELFF. The CDR3 coding sequence is TGTGCCAGCAGGCGGACAGGGGAAGTCACCGGGGAGCTGTTTTTT.

A few counts support this clone. The rearrangement links TRBV18 to TRBJ2-1; D may be TRBD1 (6 bases). The V end lost 11 bases, the J end lost 13 bases, and 27 bases lay between the germline ends. The CDR3 is 14 residues long. Germline V gene sequence: CDR1 KGHSH, CDR2 LQKENI. CDR3 nucleotide sequence: TGTGCCGGTCGCAGCTCTGCTGTTCCAGGGGAACAGTTCTTC. Its protein is CAGRSSAVPGEQFF.

This chain uses TRBV7-9 with TRBJ2-5; TRBD1 is a possible D gene (6 bases). The CDR3 is 12 residues long. Trimming stripped 5 bases from V and 3 bases from J, with 7 bases between. Per germline, CDR1 SEHNR and CDR2 FQNEAQ (reference sequence). The CDR3: CASSRQEETQYF. Here the CDR3 DNA reads TGTGCCAGCAGCCGACAGGAAGAGACCCAGTACTTC.

The J gene is TRBJ2-5, the V gene TRBV5-4, with D possibly TRBD1 on 6 matching bases. This CDR3 has 14 amino acids. The germline V gene has CDR1 SGHNT and CDR2 YYREEE (reference sequence). V gave up 4 bases and J gave up 3 bases, with 13 bases separating them. The CDR3 reads CASSAGTQKETQYF. In nucleotides, the CDR3 is TGTGCCAGCAGCGCCGGGACACAAAAAGAGACCCAGTACTTC.

This chain joins TRBV5-1 and TRBJ1-5; perhaps TRBD1 as D (5 bases). From germline, CDR1 is SGHRS and CDR2 YFSETQ. The CDR3 covers 15 residues. V dropped 4 bases and J dropped 2 bases, with 13 bases sitting between them. The CDR3 sequence: CASSQQAGGNQPQHF. The CDR3 DNA is TGCGCCAGCAGCCAACAGGCCGGGGGCAATCAGCCCCAGCATTTT.

The chain combines TRBV7-8 with TRBJ1-1; no reliable D call. Trimming removed 1 base at V and 0 bases at J, with 12 bases between. Germline CDR1 reads SGHVS; CDR2 reads FQNEAQ. The CDR3 has 16 residues. The CDR3: CASSLVFLGVNTEAFF. The CDR3 nucleotides are TGTGCCAGCAGCTTAGTCTTCCTCGGAGTGAACACTGAAGCTTTCTTT.

The chain couples TRBV19 to TRBJ1-5; no reliable D call. Deletions cut 7 bases from V and 4 bases from J, with 17 bases between. This CDR3 is built from 15 residues. Germline CDR1 LNHDA, CDR2 SQIVND (reference sequence). CDR3 nucleotide sequence: TGTGCCAGTACCATGGACGGGCTAAGTAATCAGCCCCAGCATTTT. This gives the protein CASTMDGLSNQPQHF. Combining the CDR3 with reference TRBV19 and TRBJ1-5 gives the whole variable domain DGGITQSPKYLFRKEGQNVTLSCEQNLNHDAMYWYRQDPGQGLRLIYYSQIVNDFQKGDIAEGYSVSREKKESFPLTVTSAQKNPTAFYLCASTMDGLSNQPQHFGDGTRLSIL.

On this clone itself: Since the CDR3 does not end with the conserved phenylalanine or tryptophan, this likely comes from a read error. Because the CDR3's place on the DNA is in doubt, the DNA is left out and the CDR3 is given as listed by TCRdb. V gene TRBV7-2 combines with J gene TRBJ2-7; the DNA was not used to check the table's D call, TRBD2. The germline CDR1 and CDR2 sequences are SGHTA and FQGNSA. The length of the CDR3 is 11 amino acids, counting both ends. The CDR3 spells CARTRGGSFSL.

The chain uses TRBV29-1 and TRBJ2-7; 9 nucleotides match TRBD1. The CDR3 contains 14 residues. The V segment lost 6 bases and the J segment 9 bases; nucleotides outside the gene matches: 15. CDR1 SQVTM and CDR2 ANQGSEA come from the germline V gene. DNA of the CDR3: TGCAGCGTAGGGACCGGGACAGGGACTTATGTGCAGTACTTC. Translated, it gives CSVGTGTGTYVQYF.

J is TRBJ1-2 and V is TRBV4-1, with a weak D call TRBD1 (6 bases). Trimming shortened V by 1 base and J by 1 base, and 10 bases separated the two germline ends. Germline V gives CDR1 MGHRA, CDR2 YSYEKL. The CDR3 loop spans 15 amino acids. The CDR3 loop is CASSQGGGNNYGYTF. Written as DNA, the CDR3 is TGCGCCAGCAGCCAAGGGGGGGGCAATAACTATGGCTACACCTTC.

V is TRBV19 and J is TRBJ1-4; no firm D call. The CDR3 extends over 15 amino acids. Trimming pared 7 bases from V and 4 bases from J, leaving 16 bases between. Per germline, CDR1 LNHDA and CDR2 SQIVND (reference sequence). The CDR3 DNA reads TGTGCCAGTACCCCGTTGGGGAGCCATAATGAAAAACTGTTTTTT. It specifies CASTPLGSHNEKLFF.

This rearrangement joins TRBV30 to TRBJ1-2; tentative D call: TRBD1 (5 bases). The CDR3 length is 17 residues. Germline-derived CDR1 and CDR2 are GTSNPN and SVGIG (reference sequence). With 0 bases removed from V and 2 bases from J, the gap between germline ends came to 19 bases. CDR3 loop: CAWSVTGRFSSNYGYTF. As DNA, the CDR3 is TGTGCCTGGAGTGTAACGGGACGTTTTAGTTCCAACTATGGCTACACCTTC.

The chain has TRBV4-1 and TRBJ1-1; no clear D gene. The V end was cut by 3 bases, the J end by 1 base, with 12 bases between. Germline V CDR1 and CDR2: MGHRA, YSYEKL. The length of the CDR3 is 15 residues. Written as DNA, the CDR3 is TGCGCCAGCAGCCATCCAGGACCACCGAACACTGAAGCTTTCTTT. As protein: CASSHPGPPNTEAFF.

The chain has TRBV27 and TRBJ2-7, with TRBD1 matching 11 bases. CDR3 length: 14 amino acids. The germline V gene has CDR1 MNHEY and CDR2 SMNVEV (reference sequence). The V segment lost 3 bases and the J segment 6 bases; nucleotides outside the gene matches: 4. This CDR3 reads CASSFGTGGPEQYF. The CDR3 DNA follows: TGTGCCAGCAGTTTTGGGACAGGGGGGCCCGAGCAGTACTTC.

The chain combines TRBV7-2 with TRBJ2-7, with D possibly being TRBD2 (6 bases). Trimming removed 5 bases from V and 2 bases from J, with 13 bases in between. CDR1 is SGHTA, CDR2 FQGNSA, per germline. This CDR3 is built from 14 residues. The DNA of the CDR3 is TGTGCCAGCAGCCAGGGACTTCAAACCTACGAGCAGTACTTC. Residues: CASSQGLQTYEQYF.

The J gene is TRBJ2-7, the V gene TRBV28, with TRBD2 matching 14 bases. The CDR3 consists of 17 residues. Trimming removed 3 bases from V and 5 bases from J; junction bases left unmatched: 9. Germline V lookup: CDR1 MDHEN, CDR2 SYDVKM. The CDR3, as DNA: TGTGCCAGCAGTTTTCCGGGACTAGCGGGAGCTATCGACGAGCAGTACTTC. Translated, it gives CASSFPGLAGAIDEQYF.

The chain combines TRBV19 with TRBJ1-4, with no clear D. The ends were cut back, 1 base at V and 8 bases at J, with 14 bases in the middle. Germline CDR1 reads LNHDA; CDR2 reads SQIVND (reference sequence). The CDR3 length is 15 residues. Here the CDR3 DNA reads TGTGCCAGTAGTATAGTCCGTGGTGAGGAGGAAAAACTGTTTTTT. It is translated as CASSIVRGEEEKLFF.

V and J are TRBV5-1 and TRBJ1-1, with TRBD1 identical over 9 bases. This CDR3 is built from 14 residues. The junction had 4 bases not matched to a gene; V was cut back by 5 bases and J by 2 bases. Germline V gene lookup returns CDR1 SGHRS and CDR2 YFSETQ. This chain's CDR3 is CASRETGGNTEAFF. The CDR3 DNA is TGCGCCAGCAGAGAAACAGGGGGCAACACTGAAGCTTTCTTT.

This chain connects TRBV4-1 to TRBJ1-5; D is unclear. Trimming removed 1 base from V and 7 bases from J, with 5 bases in between. CDR1 and CDR2 (germline): MGHRA, YSYEKL. This CDR3 has 12 residues. The CDR3 region has the DNA TGCGCCAGCAGCCAAGGAGCGCAGCCCCAGCATTTT. This codes for CASSQGAQPQHF.

In its sample, this clone was seen a few times. V is TRBV30 and J is TRBJ1-6, with D unresolved. Germline V CDR1 and CDR2: GTSNPN, SVGIG (reference sequence). This CDR3 has 13 residues. V was shortened by 2 bases and J by 7 bases, with 9 bases between the two germline ends. CDR3 in DNA: TGTGCCTGGAGTACGGACGGAAATTCACCCCTCCACTTT. This translates into CAWSTDGNSPLHF.

The CDR3 bases are TGTGCCAGCAGCTCAGGACGGCTGAGCTCCTACGAGCAGTACTTC. Encoded protein: CASSSGRLSSYEQYF. J is TRBJ2-7 and V is TRBV5-4; D unclear. Germline V gene lookup returns CDR1 SGHNT and CDR2 YYREEE (reference sequence). This CDR3 contains 15 residues. Trimming removed 3 bases from V and 0 bases from J, with 13 bases in between.

The chain has TRBV9 and TRBJ2-6, with 15 bases that match TRBD2. Germline CDR1 is SGDLS and CDR2 is YYNGEE. This CDR3 comprises 19 residues. V lost 4 bases, J lost 2 bases, and 7 bases stayed unmatched. The CDR3 protein is CASSPGTSGRLAGANVLTF. The CDR3 DNA follows: TGTGCCAGCAGCCCGGGGACTAGCGGGAGGCTAGCTGGGGCCAACGTCCTGACTTTC.

The V and J genes are TRBV5-6 and TRBJ2-3; 8 bases match TRBD2. Unmatched junction bases numbered 13, after V lost 5 bases and J lost 2 bases. Per the germline V gene, CDR1 is SGHDT and CDR2 is YYEEEE. The CDR3 has 17 residues. The CDR3 DNA reads TGTGCCAGCAGTTCTCGAAGAGCGGGGGCTTCCACAGATACGCAGTATTTT. This sequence encodes CASSSRRAGASTDTQYF. Filled out from reference TRBV5-6 and TRBJ2-3, the complete variable domain reads DAGVTQSPTHLIKTRGQQVTLRCSPKSGHDTVSWYQQALGQGPQFIFQYYEEEERQRGNFPDRFSGHQFPNYSSELNVNALLLGDSALYLCASSSRRAGASTDTQYFGPGTRLTVL.

The chain has TRBV4-3 and TRBJ2-7, with 9 bases lining up with TRBD1. V was pared by 0 bases and J by 4 bases, with 10 bases of the junction left unmatched. The germline CDR1 and CDR2 sequences are LGHNA and YSLEER. The CDR3 sequence is 17 residues long. The DNA of the CDR3 is TGCGCCAGCAGCCAAGATCGAGGGGGACAGGGAGTATACGAGCAGTACTTC. Translated: CASSQDRGGQGVYEQYF.

Only a few counts were recorded for this clone. V gene TRBV2 combines with J gene TRBJ2-7; D is uncertain. The CDR3 contains 14 residues. Germline lookup yields CDR1 SNHLY and CDR2 FYNNEI. The V gene lost 3 bases and the J gene lost 2 bases, with 11 bases spanning the gap. The CDR3 DNA is TGTGCCAGCAGTGACCTCGGGTTACCCTACGAGCAGTACTTC. Translating gives CASSDLGLPYEQYF.

The V and J genes are TRBV5-6 and TRBJ2-3; D gene uncertain. V lost 2 bases to trimming and J lost 5 bases, with 3 bases between them. The CDR3 has 11 residues. Germline values: CDR1 SGHDT, CDR2 YYEEEE. For the CDR3, the DNA is TGTGCCAGCAGCTTCCTAGATACGCAGTATTTT. Protein sequence: CASSFLDTQYF. Drawing the rest from reference TRBV5-6 and TRBJ2-3, the complete variable domain is DAGVTQSPTHLIKTRGQQVTLRCSPKSGHDTVSWYQQALGQGPQFIFQYYEEEERQRGNFPDRFSGHQFPNYSSELNVNALLLGDSALYLCASSFLDTQYFGPGTRLTVL.

This chain connects TRBV19 to TRBJ1-5; D gene unclear. CDR1 is LNHDA and CDR2 is SQIVND in the germline V gene (reference sequence). Trimming left V 3 bases short and J 5 bases short, with 5 bases between. This CDR3 is 12 amino acids long. CDR3 coding DNA: TGTGCCAGTAGTATTACCCATCAGCCCCAGCATTTT. It codes for CASSITHQPQHF.

V and J are TRBV5-5 and TRBJ1-1, with unresolved D. This CDR3 has 15 amino acids. Looked up from germline, CDR1 is SGHKS and CDR2 is YYEKEE (reference sequence). V shed 0 bases and J shed 0 bases, with 9 bases lying between them. In DNA form, the CDR3 reads TGTGCCAGCAGCTTGGGACCTGATTTGAACACTGAAGCTTTCTTT. It translates to CASSLGPDLNTEAFF. Complete variable domain (other parts from reference TRBV5-5 and TRBJ1-1): DAGVTQSPTHLIKTRGQQVTLRCSPISGHKSVSWYQQVLGQGPQFIFQYYEKEERGRGNFPDRFSARQFPNYSSELNVNALLLGDSALYLCASSLGPDLNTEAFFGQGTRLTVV.